Each of the 30 T cell receptor beta chains below was sequenced from the same sample in a study of blood T cell repertoires in COVID-19. Sequenced by immunoSEQ multiplex PCR; TCRdb stores in-frame clones only, minus some. The table records 130,000 to 150,000 clones, approximately 88% of them present only once. Sequenced input: PBMCs or T cells enriched from blood (not recorded which). The source is a middle-aged man with acute COVID-19.

The chain couples TRBV19 to TRBJ1-1, with 12 positions matching TRBD1. The V gene's germline CDR1 is LNHDA and CDR2 SQIVND (reference sequence). The J segment lost 5 bases and the V segment lost 6 bases, leaving 4 bases of the junction unmatched. The CDR3 loop spans 14 amino acids. CDR3 bases: TGTGCCAGTAGAAGGGACAGGGGGCGAACTGAAGCTTTCTTT. Translated, it gives CASRRDRGRTEAFF.

This chain uses TRBV30 with TRBJ1-4, with TRBD1 matching over 7 bases. The CDR3 is 13 residues long. V was clipped by 6 bases and J by 4 bases; unmatched bases: 5. Germline CDR1 GTSNPN, CDR2 SVGIG (reference sequence). CDR3 coding DNA: TGTGCCTGTAGCGGGACAGTTAATGAAAAACTGTTTTTT. It is translated as CACSGTVNEKLFF.

This sequence joins TRBV6-5 and TRBJ2-2, with 8 bases that match TRBD2. J gave up 6 bases and V 0 bases, and 6 bases lay outside the gene matches. The CDR3 sequence is 16 residues long. CDR1 and CDR2 (germline): MNHEY, SVGAGI. CDR3 in DNA: TGTGCCAGCAGTTACTCGTCGGGGGGGTTTGCCGGGGAGCTGTTTTTT. The encoded protein is CASSYSSGGFAGELFF.

The chain couples TRBV5-1 to TRBJ2-5; TRBD1 agrees at 9 bases. The CDR3 has 15 residues. CDR1 is SGHRS, CDR2 YFSETQ, per germline. V shed 2 bases and J 0 bases; nucleotides not matched to a gene: 2. The CDR3 sequence: CASSLGTGNQETQYF. CDR3 coding DNA: TGCGCCAGCAGCTTAGGGACAGGGAACCAAGAGACCCAGTACTTC.

This clone showed up just a few times. The rearrangement uses TRBV28 and TRBJ2-1, with TRBD2 matching 10 bases. With V trimmed by 5 bases and J by 8 bases, 12 bases remained unmatched. CDR1 is MDHEN and CDR2 is SYDVKM in the germline V gene. This CDR3 has 16 residues. CDR3 residues: CASSALLAGSGDEQFF. CDR3 nucleotide sequence: TGTGCCAGCAGTGCCCTACTAGCGGGGTCTGGCGATGAGCAGTTCTTC.

The rearrangement uses TRBV7-9 and TRBJ2-1; 9 bases map to TRBD2. The CDR3 runs to 16 residues. Trimming cost V 4 bases and J 0 bases; bases outside gene matches: 4. Germline V gene data show CDR1 as SEHNR and CDR2 as FQNEAQ (reference sequence). CDR3 loop: CASSWTSDSSYNEQFF. DNA of the CDR3: TGTGCCAGCAGCTGGACTAGCGATAGCTCCTACAATGAGCAGTTCTTC.

The J gene is TRBJ1-6, the V gene TRBV11-2, with no clear D. Trimming removed 2 bases from V and 6 bases from J, with 20 bases in between. Germline V gives CDR1 SGHAT, CDR2 FQNNGV. The CDR3 runs to 18 residues. CDR3 sequence: CASSLNHLVPVRNSPLHF. CDR3 DNA sequence: TGTGCCAGCAGCTTAAATCACTTGGTCCCTGTCCGTAATTCACCCCTCCACTTT.

This rearrangement joins TRBV14 to TRBJ2-3, with 10 bases aligning to TRBD2. This CDR3 has 17 residues. The V gene's germline CDR1 is SGHDN and CDR2 FVKESK. Trimming cost V 4 bases and J 6 bases; bases outside gene matches: 13. CDR3 DNA: TGTGCCAGCAGCCCATTAGCCAGCGGGAGGGCCATGGATACGCAGTATTTT. Translation: CASSPLASGRAMDTQYF.

The chain couples TRBV5-6 to TRBJ2-3, with no clear D. The CDR3 covers 13 residues. The V gene lost 6 bases and the J gene lost 0 bases, with 8 bases spanning the gap. In germline, CDR1 is SGHDT, CDR2 YYEEEE. The CDR3 loop reads CASTHSSTDTQYF. The CDR3 bases are TGTGCCAGCACGCATAGTAGCACAGATACGCAGTATTTT. Looking up the rest from reference TRBV5-6 and TRBJ2-3 gives the full variable domain: DAGVTQSPTHLIKTRGQQVTLRCSPKSGHDTVSWYQQALGQGPQFIFQYYEEEERQRGNFPDRFSGHQFPNYSSELNVNALLLGDSALYLCASTHSSTDTQYFGPGTRLTVL.

This chain uses TRBV24-1 with TRBJ2-1, with TRBD2 matching over 12 bases. CDR1 and CDR2 (germline): KGHDR, SFDVKD. After removal of 4 bases from V and 0 bases from J, the junction contained 9 bases not matched to a gene. This CDR3 spans 19 amino acids. The CDR3 reads CATSEPRTSGASSYNEQFF. CDR3 nucleotide sequence: TGTGCCACCAGTGAACCAAGGACTAGCGGGGCGAGCTCCTACAATGAGCAGTTCTTC.

The chain recombines TRBV28 with TRBJ1-6, with a weak D call TRBD1 (5 bases). Trimming shortened V by 5 bases and J by 7 bases, and 15 bases separated the two germline ends. The CDR3 is 15 amino acids. Germline lookup yields CDR1 MDHEN and CDR2 SYDVKM. The CDR3 region has the DNA TGTGCCAGCAGTCCCCCAGGAGGGGTGAATTCACCCCTCCACTTT. Residues: CASSPPGGVNSPLHF.

This chain joins TRBV13 and TRBJ1-3; 7 positions agree with TRBD1. Germline CDR1 is PRHDT and CDR2 is FYEKMQ (reference sequence). CDR3 length equals 15 residues. Germline trimming cut 0 bases from V and 4 bases from J; bases unmatched to any gene: 3. CDR3 DNA: TGTGCCAGCAGCTTAGGAGGGGGCGGAGGAAACACCATATATTTT. Its translation is CASSLGGGGGNTIYF.

The V and J genes are TRBV11-2 and TRBJ1-3, with 9 bases aligning to TRBD1. The V and J ends lost 3 bases and 1 base, in that order; junction bases with no gene match: 7. Germline V CDR1 and CDR2: SGHAT, FQNNGV. This CDR3 has 17 amino acids. The CDR3, as DNA: TGTGCCAGCAGCTTCCTCGGACAGGGGAATTCTGGAAACACCATATATTTT. It specifies CASSFLGQGNSGNTIYF.

V gene TRBV27 combines with J gene TRBJ2-4, with 9 nucleotides matching TRBD1. The CDR3 covers 14 residues. From germline, CDR1 is MNHEY and CDR2 SMNVEV (reference sequence). The trim removed 2 bases at V and 8 bases at J, leaving 4 bases unmatched. This CDR3 reads CASSLDRGSDIQYF. The DNA of the CDR3 is TGTGCCAGCAGTTTAGACAGGGGGTCCGACATTCAGTACTTC.

This chain links TRBV30 with TRBJ1-1; D not resolved. Germline V CDR1 and CDR2: GTSNPN, SVGIG (reference sequence). This CDR3 has 12 amino acids. The V end was cut by 2 bases, the J end by 0 bases, with 4 bases between. The CDR3 DNA reads TGTGCCTGGAGTTCATTGAACACTGAAGCTTTCTTT. It yields the protein CAWSSLNTEAFF.

The chain combines TRBV9 with TRBJ1-5; D unclear. The V and J ends lost 0 bases and 4 bases respectively, with 5 bases between them. Looked up from germline, CDR1 is SGDLS and CDR2 is YYNGEE. There are 13 residues in the CDR3. The CDR3 sequence: CASSVDLNQPQHF. In DNA form, the CDR3 reads TGTGCCAGCAGCGTAGACCTAAATCAGCCCCAGCATTTT.

This chain connects TRBV7-2 to TRBJ2-3, with 10 bases fitting TRBD2. From germline, CDR1 is SGHTA and CDR2 FQGNSA. The CDR3 consists of 15 residues. After removal of 5 bases from V and 5 bases from J, the junction contained 7 bases not matched to a gene. The CDR3 region is CASSLQAGGVDTQYF. CDR3 DNA: TGTGCCAGCAGCCTCCAAGCGGGGGGGGTAGATACGCAGTATTTT.

This chain connects TRBV6-5 to TRBJ1-6; TRBD1 matches 8 bases. Trimming removed 6 bases from V and 8 bases from J; junction bases left unmatched: 6. Germline V gene data show CDR1 as MNHEY and CDR2 as SVGAGI. There are 14 residues in the CDR3. In DNA, the CDR3 is TGTGCCAGCAGACAAGGACAGGGATATTCACCCCTCCACTTT. Protein product: CASRQGQGYSPLHF.

The CDR3, as DNA: TGTGCCAGCAGTCTCGGACAGGGACGACAGCCCCAGCATTTT. This codes for CASSLGQGRQPQHF. The chain links TRBV27 to TRBJ1-5; 8 positions agree with TRBD1. Losses at the gene ends were 5 bases for V and 7 bases for J; bases not matched to a gene: 7. The CDR3 is made up of 14 amino acids. CDR1 is MNHEY and CDR2 is SMNVEV in the germline V gene (reference sequence).

The V and J genes are TRBV10-2 and TRBJ2-3; TRBD2 matches 14 bases. The CDR3 spans 18 residues. Germline V gene data show CDR1 as WSHSY and CDR2 as SAAADI. After removal of 2 bases from V and 2 bases from J, the junction contained 6 bases not matched to a gene. DNA for the CDR3: TGCGCCAGCAGTGAGGGGGGACTAGCGGGGGAGGTCACAGATACGCAGTATTTT. This gives the protein CASSEGGLAGEVTDTQYF.

The rearrangement links TRBV9 to TRBJ1-3; the D gene is possibly TRBD1 (5 bases). CDR3 length: 18 amino acids. V was trimmed by 1 base and J by 0 bases, leaving 17 bases between them. CDR1 SGDLS and CDR2 YYNGEE come from the germline V gene. CDR3 coding DNA: TGTGCCAGCAGCGTAAACCCGGGACTACAGCACTCTGGAAACACCATATATTTT. Translation gives CASSVNPGLQHSGNTIYF.

J is TRBJ2-1 and V is TRBV19; weak D call: TRBD1 (6 bases). The CDR3 covers 13 residues. The V gene's germline CDR1 is LNHDA and CDR2 SQIVND (reference sequence). V dropped 10 bases and J dropped 6 bases, with 16 bases sitting between them. CDR3 protein: CATHRDGGNEQFF. The CDR3 DNA is TGTGCCACTCACAGGGATGGCGGCAATGAGCAGTTCTTC.

This clone was observed a handful of times. The chain employs TRBV7-2 and TRBJ1-2, with a tentative D call TRBD1 (5 bases). V lost 0 bases and J 8 bases, leaving 13 bases between the germline ends. The CDR3 consists of 14 residues. Germline assignment: CDR1 SGHTA and CDR2 FQGNSA. The CDR3 region has the DNA TGTGCCAGCAGCTTAGCTGGACAATCAGGGGGCTACACCTTC. Protein: CASSLAGQSGGYTF.

CDR3 sequence: CARSSTGGQNNTEAFF. In DNA, the CDR3 is TGTGCCAGAAGCTCCACAGGGGGCCAGAATAACACTGAAGCTTTCTTT. J is TRBJ1-1 and V is TRBV5-3; 9 nucleotides match TRBD1. TRBV5-3 is flagged as an ORF with uncertain function. V was pared by 3 bases and J by 2 bases, with 8 bases of the junction left unmatched. This CDR3 is 16 amino acids long.

This chain connects TRBV9 to TRBJ2-7; TRBD1 might be the D (6 bases). The length of the CDR3 is 16 residues. Deletions cut 0 bases from V and 3 bases from J, with 16 bases between. Looked up from germline, CDR1 is SGDLS and CDR2 is YYNGEE. The CDR3 protein is CASSVDASRGYYEQYF. The CDR3 coding sequence is TGTGCCAGCAGCGTAGATGCCTCGAGGGGGTACTACGAGCAGTACTTC.

V gene TRBV7-8 combines with J gene TRBJ2-2; D may be TRBD1 (5 bases). The CDR3 is 16 amino acids. V was cut by 4 bases and J by 1 base, with 13 bases left in between. Germline values: CDR1 SGHVS, CDR2 FQNEAQ. The CDR3, as DNA: TGTGCCAGCAGCTACTACAATCAGGGGAACACCGGGGAGCTGTTTTTT. It encodes CASSYYNQGNTGELFF. The whole variable domain, remainder taken from reference TRBV7-8 and TRBJ2-2, is GAGVSQSPRYKVAKRGQDVALRCDPISGHVSLFWYQQALGQGPEFLTYFQNEAQLDKSGLPSDRFFAERPEGSVSTLKIQRTQQEDSAVYLCASSYYNQGNTGELFFGEGSRLTVL.

The chain has TRBV3-1 (or the pseudogene TRBV3-2) and TRBJ2-1; unclear D gene. The CDR3 covers 15 residues. V was pared by 4 bases and J by 5 bases, with 15 bases between. CDR1 is LGHDT and CDR2 is YNNKEL in the germline V gene (reference sequence). The CDR3 DNA sequence: TGTGCCAGCAGCCTAAATCACGTGGCGGACAATGAGCAGTTCTTC. This codes for CASSLNHVADNEQFF.

The gene calls are TRBV3-1 (or the pseudogene TRBV3-2) and TRBJ1-1, with D tentatively TRBD1 (6 bases). There are 13 residues in the CDR3. V gave up 3 bases and J gave up 1 base, with 6 bases separating them. CDR1 and CDR2 (germline): LGHDT, YNNKEL (reference sequence). Here the CDR3 DNA reads TGTGCCAGCAGCCAGGGGGCGAACACTGAAGCTTTCTTT. Its protein is CASSQGANTEAFF.

This chain uses TRBV7-2 with TRBJ2-7, with D hard to call. V gave up 1 base and J gave up 0 bases, with 10 bases separating them. The CDR3 totals 15 residues. CDR1 and CDR2 (germline): SGHTA, FQGNSA. The CDR3 spells CASSLELGISYEQYF. The CDR3 nucleotides read TGTGCCAGCAGCTTAGAACTGGGCATCTCCTACGAGCAGTACTTC.

The chain couples TRBV11-2 to TRBJ2-1; TRBD2 aligns across 9 bases. CDR1 and CDR2 (germline): SGHAT, FQNNGV. The CDR3 is 15 residues long. The V and J ends lost 4 bases and 5 bases, in that order; junction bases with no gene match: 6. The CDR3 region has the DNA TGTGCCAGCAGCTCGACTAGCGGAGGCAACAATGAGCAGTTCTTC. This sequence encodes CASSSTSGGNNEQFF.